The source of this TCR beta chain is a study of shared clonotypes between healthy human individuals. The repertoire was sequenced with immunoSEQ multiplex PCR; TCRdb's copy has only in-frame clones and lacks some. This sample has over 750,000 clones; around 96% occur once, and the top ten carry roughly 0.23%. The CDR3 spans 11 residues. V was trimmed by 2 bases and J by 11 bases, leaving 7 bases between them. Germline CDR1 and CDR2: SGHVS and FQNEAQ. Study findings and constraints: For naive CD4 cells, roughly 4.8% of clonotypes were shared across a handful of donors.

As regards this clone: The antigen remains unidentified.

Cells designated naive CD8 were CD45RO-negative and were positively selected for CCR7, with terminally differentiated effector memory CD45RA+ cells excluded. Each sample came from a Caucasian adult donor living in Nashville, Tennessee. The chain employs TRBV7-8 and TRBJ2-1, with D possibly being TRBD1 or TRBD2 (5 bases each). The source material was naive CD8+ T cells sorted from blood. The clonotype was recovered from a man aged 25-45 years in good health. The CDR3 loop is CASSLQGQQFF. The CDR3 DNA reads as TGTGCCAGCAGCTTACAGGGACAGCAGTTCTTC.